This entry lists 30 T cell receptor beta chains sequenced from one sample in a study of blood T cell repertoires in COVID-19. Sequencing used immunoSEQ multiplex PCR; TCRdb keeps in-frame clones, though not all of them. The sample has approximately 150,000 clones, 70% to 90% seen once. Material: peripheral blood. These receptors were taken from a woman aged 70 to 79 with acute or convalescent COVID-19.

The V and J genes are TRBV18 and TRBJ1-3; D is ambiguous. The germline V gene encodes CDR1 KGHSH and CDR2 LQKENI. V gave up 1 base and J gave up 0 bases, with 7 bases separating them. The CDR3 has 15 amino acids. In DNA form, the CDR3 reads TGTGCCAGCTCACCACGAGTGTACTCTGGAAACACCATATATTTT. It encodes CASSPRVYSGNTIYF.

The CDR3 region has the DNA TGTGCCAGCAGTAAGACAGGCTATGGCTACACCTTC. This sequence encodes CASSKTGYGYTF. The chain recombines TRBV6-2 or TRBV6-3 with TRBJ1-2; a possible D gene is TRBD1 (6 bases). Trimming removed 5 bases at V and 4 bases at J, with 8 bases between. CDR1 is MNHEY and CDR2 is SVGEGT in the germline V gene. This CDR3 contains 12 residues.

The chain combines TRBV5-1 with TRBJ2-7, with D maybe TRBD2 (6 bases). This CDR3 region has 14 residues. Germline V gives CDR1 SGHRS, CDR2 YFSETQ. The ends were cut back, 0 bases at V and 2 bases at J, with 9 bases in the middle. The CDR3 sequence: CASSLGSGAYEQYF. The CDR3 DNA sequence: TGCGCCAGCAGCTTGGGATCGGGGGCCTACGAGCAGTACTTC.

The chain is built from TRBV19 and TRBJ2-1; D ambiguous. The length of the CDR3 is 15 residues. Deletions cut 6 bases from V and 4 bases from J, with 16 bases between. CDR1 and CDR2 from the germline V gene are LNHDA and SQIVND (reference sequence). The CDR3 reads CASSLQPSSYNEQFF. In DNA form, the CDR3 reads TGTGCCAGTAGCCTACAGCCTTCCTCATACAATGAGCAGTTCTTC.

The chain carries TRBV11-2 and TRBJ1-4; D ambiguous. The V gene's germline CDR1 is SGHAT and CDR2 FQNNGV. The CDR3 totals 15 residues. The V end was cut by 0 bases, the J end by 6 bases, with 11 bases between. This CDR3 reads CASSLEGAVDEKLFF. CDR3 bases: TGTGCCAGCAGCTTAGAAGGCGCGGTGGATGAAAAACTGTTTTTT.

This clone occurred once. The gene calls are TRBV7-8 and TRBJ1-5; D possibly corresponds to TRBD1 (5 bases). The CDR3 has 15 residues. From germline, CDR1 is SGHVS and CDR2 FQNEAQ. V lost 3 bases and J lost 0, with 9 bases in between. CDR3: CASSFSGNSNQPQHF. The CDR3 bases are TGTGCCAGCAGCTTCTCAGGGAATAGCAATCAGCCCCAGCATTTT.

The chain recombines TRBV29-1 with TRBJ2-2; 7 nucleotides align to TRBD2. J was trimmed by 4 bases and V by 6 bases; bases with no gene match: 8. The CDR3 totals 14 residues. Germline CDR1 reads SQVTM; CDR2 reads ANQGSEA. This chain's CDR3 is CSVRGRGSTGELFF. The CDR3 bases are TGCAGCGTGCGGGGGAGGGGTTCCACCGGGGAGCTGTTTTTT.

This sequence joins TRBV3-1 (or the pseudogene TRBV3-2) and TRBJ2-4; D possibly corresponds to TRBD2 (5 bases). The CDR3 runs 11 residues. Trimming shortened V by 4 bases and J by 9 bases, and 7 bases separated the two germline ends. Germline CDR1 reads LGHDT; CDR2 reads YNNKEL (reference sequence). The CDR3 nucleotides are TGTGCCAGCAGCCCGGGGAGCATTCAGTACTTC. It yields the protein CASSPGSIQYF.

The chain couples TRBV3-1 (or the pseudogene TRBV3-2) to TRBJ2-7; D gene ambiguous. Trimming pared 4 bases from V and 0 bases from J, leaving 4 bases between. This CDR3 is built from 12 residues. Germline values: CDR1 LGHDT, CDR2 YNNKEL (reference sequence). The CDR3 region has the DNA TGTGCCAGCAGCCTGGCCTCCTACGAGCAGTACTTC. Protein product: CASSLASYEQYF.

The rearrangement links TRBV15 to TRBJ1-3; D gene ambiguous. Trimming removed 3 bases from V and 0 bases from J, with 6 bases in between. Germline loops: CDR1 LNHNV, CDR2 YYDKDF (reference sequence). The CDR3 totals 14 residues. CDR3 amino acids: CATSSGSSGNTIYF. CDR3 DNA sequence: TGTGCCACCAGCAGCGGGAGCTCTGGAAACACCATATATTTT.

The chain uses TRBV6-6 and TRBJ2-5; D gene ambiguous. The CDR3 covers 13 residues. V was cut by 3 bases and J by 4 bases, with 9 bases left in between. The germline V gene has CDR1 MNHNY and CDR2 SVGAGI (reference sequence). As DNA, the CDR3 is TGTGCCAGCAGTTATCGAGACTCAGAGACCCAGTACTTC. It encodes CASSYRDSETQYF.

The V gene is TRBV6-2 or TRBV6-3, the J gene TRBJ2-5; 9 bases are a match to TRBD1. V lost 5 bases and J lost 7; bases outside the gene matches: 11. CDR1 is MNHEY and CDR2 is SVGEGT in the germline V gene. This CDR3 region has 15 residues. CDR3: CASSTDRDRVVTQYF. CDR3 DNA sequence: TGTGCCAGCAGTACAGACCGGGACAGGGTTGTGACCCAGTACTTC.

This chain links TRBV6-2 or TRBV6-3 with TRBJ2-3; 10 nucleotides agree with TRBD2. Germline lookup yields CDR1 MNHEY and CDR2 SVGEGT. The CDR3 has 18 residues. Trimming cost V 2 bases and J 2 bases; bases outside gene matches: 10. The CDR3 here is CASSYRAGGSQFTDTQYF. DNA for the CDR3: TGTGCCAGCAGTTACAGAGCGGGAGGGTCGCAGTTCACAGATACGCAGTATTTT.

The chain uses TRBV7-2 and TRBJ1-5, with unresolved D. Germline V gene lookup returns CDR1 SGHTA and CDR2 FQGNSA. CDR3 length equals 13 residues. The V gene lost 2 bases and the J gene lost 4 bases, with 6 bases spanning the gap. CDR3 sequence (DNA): TGTGCCAGCAGCTTATTCTTAAATCAGCCCCAGCATTTT. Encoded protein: CASSLFLNQPQHF.

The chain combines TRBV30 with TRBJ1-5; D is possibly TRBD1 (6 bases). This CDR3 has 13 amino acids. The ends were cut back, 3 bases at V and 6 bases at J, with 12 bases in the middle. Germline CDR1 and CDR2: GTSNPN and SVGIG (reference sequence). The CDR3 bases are TGTGCCTGGAGCGGGGGGCGGAGTCAGCCCCAGCATTTT. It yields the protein CAWSGGRSQPQHF. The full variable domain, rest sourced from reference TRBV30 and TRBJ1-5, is SQTIHQWPATLVQPVGSPLSLECTVEGTSNPNLYWYRQAAGRGLQLLFYSVGIGQISSEVPQNLSASRPQDRQFILSSKKLLLSDSGFYLCAWSGGRSQPQHFGDGTRLSIL.

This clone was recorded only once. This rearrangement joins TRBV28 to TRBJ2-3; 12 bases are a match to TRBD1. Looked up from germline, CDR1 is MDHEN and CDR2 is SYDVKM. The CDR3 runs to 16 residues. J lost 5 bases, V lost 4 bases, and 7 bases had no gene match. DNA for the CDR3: TGTGCCAGCAGTTCCTCGGGACAGGGGGCAAGAGATACGCAGTATTTT. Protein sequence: CASSSSGQGARDTQYF. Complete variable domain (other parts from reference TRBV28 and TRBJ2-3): DVKVTQSSRYLVKRTGEKVFLECVQDMDHENMFWYRQDPGLGLRLIYFSYDVKMKEKGDIPEGYSVSREKKERFSLILESASTNQTSMYLCASSSSGQGARDTQYFGPGTRLTVL.

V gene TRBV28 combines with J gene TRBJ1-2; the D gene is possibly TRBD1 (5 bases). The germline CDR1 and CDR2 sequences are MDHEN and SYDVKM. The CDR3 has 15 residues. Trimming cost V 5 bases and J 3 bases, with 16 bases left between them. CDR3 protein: CASSPVVGADYGYTF. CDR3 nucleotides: TGTGCCAGCAGTCCCGTTGTAGGGGCGGACTATGGCTACACCTTC.

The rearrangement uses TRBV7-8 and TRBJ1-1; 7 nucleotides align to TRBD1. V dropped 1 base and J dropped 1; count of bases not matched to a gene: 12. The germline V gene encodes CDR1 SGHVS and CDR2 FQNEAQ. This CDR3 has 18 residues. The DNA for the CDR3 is TGTGCCAGCAGCTTAGTCCTCGGCCGACAGGGACGGAACACTGAAGCTTTCTTT. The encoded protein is CASSLVLGRQGRNTEAFF.

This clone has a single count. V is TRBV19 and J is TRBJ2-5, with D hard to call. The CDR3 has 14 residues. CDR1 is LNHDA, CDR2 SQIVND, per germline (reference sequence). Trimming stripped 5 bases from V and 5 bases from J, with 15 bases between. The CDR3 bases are TGTGCCAGTAGTCTCCGGGTCCCTGGGGAGACCCAGTACTTC. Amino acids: CASSLRVPGETQYF.

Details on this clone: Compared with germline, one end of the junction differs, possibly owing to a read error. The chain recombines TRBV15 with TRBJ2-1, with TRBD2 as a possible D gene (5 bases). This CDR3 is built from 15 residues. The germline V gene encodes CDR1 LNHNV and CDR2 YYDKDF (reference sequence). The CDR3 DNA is TGTGCCACCAGCCGAGACTACTTAAGTTACAATGAGCAGTTCTTC. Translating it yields CATSRDYLSYNEQFF.

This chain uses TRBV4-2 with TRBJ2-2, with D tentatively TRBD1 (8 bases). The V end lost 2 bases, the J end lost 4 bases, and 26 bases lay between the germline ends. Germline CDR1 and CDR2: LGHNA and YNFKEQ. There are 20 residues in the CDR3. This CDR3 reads CASSQQQRGGGQDSTGELFF. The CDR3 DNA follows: TGTGCCAGCAGCCAACAACAACGGGGAGGGGGACAGGATAGCACCGGGGAGCTGTTTTTT.

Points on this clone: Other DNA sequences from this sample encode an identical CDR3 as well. DNA of the CDR3: TGCGCCAGCAGCCAACAGGGGGCAATGAACACTGAAGCTTTCTTT. Translating gives CASSQQGAMNTEAFF. The chain carries TRBV5-1 and TRBJ1-1; 9 bases fit TRBD1. The trim removed 4 bases at V and 0 bases at J, leaving 4 bases unmatched. Germline loops: CDR1 SGHRS, CDR2 YFSETQ. The CDR3 totals 15 residues.

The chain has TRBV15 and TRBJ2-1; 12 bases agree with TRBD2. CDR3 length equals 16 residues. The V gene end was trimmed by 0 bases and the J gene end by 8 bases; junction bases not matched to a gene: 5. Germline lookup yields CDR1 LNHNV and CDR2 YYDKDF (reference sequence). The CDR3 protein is CATSRDLLAGGDEQFF. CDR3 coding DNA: TGTGCCACCAGCAGAGATCTGCTAGCGGGGGGGGATGAGCAGTTCTTC.

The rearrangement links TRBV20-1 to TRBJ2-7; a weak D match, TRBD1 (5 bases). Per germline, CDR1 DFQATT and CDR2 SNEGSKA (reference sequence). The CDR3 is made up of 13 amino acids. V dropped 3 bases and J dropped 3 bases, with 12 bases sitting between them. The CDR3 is CSASMDNLYEQYF. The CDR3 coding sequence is TGCAGTGCTAGTATGGACAATCTCTACGAGCAGTACTTC.

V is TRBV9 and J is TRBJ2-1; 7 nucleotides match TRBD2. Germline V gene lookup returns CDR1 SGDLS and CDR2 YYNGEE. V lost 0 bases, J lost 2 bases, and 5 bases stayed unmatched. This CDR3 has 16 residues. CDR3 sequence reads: CASSVGLAEAYNEQFF. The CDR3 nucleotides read TGTGCCAGCAGCGTAGGCCTAGCGGAGGCCTACAATGAGCAGTTCTTC. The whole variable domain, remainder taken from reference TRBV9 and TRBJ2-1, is DSGVTQTPKHLITATGQRVTLRCSPRSGDLSVYWYQQSLDQGLQFLIQYYNGEERAKGNILERFSAQQFPDLHSELNLSSLELGDSALYFCASSVGLAEAYNEQFFGPGTRLTVL.

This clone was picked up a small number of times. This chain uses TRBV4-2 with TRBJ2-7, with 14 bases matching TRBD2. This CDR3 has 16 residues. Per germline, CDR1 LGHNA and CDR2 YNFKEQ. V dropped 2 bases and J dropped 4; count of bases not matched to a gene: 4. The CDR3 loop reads CASSQPGLAGAYEQYF. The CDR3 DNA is TGTGCCAGCAGCCAACCGGGACTAGCGGGAGCTTACGAGCAGTACTTC.

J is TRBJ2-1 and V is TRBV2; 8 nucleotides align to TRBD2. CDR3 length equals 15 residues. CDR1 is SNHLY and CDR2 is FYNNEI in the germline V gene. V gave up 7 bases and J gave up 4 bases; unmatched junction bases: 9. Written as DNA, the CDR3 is TGTGCCAGCAATTTACTAGCGGAAAATTACAATGAGCAGTTCTTC. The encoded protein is CASNLLAENYNEQFF.

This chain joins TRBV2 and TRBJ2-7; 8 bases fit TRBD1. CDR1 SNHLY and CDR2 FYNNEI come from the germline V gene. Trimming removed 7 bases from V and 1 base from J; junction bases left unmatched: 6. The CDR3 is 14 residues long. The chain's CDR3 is CASIRQGSSYEQYF. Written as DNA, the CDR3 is TGTGCCAGCATAAGACAGGGGTCTTCCTACGAGCAGTACTTC.

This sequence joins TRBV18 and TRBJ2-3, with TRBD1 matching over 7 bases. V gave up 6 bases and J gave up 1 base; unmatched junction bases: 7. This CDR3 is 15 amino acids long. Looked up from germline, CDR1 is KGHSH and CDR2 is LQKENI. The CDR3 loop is CASSKAGGGTDTQYF. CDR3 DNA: TGTGCCAGCTCCAAAGCAGGGGGAGGCACAGATACGCAGTATTTT. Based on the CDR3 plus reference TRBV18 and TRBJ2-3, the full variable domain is NAGVMQNPRHLVRRRGQEARLRCSPMKGHSHVYWYRQLPEEGLKFMVYLQKENIIDESGMPKERFSAEFPKEGPSILRIQQVVRGDSAAYFCASSKAGGGTDTQYFGPGTRLTVL.

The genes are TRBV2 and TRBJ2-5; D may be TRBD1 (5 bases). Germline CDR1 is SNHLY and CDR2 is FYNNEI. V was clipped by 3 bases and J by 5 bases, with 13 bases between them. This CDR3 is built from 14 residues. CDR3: CASSEQMAGETQYF. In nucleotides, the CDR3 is TGTGCCAGCAGTGAGCAGATGGCAGGGGAGACCCAGTACTTC.